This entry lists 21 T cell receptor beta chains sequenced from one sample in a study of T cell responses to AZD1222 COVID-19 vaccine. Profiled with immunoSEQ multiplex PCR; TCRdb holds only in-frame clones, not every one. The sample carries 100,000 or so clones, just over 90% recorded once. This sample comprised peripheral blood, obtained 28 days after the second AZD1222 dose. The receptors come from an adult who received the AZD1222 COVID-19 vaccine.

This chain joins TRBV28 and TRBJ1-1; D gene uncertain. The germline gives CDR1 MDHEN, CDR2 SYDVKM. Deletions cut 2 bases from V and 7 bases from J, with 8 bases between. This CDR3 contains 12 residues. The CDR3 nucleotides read TGTGCCAGCAGTTTACCCCAGAGTGAAGCTTTCTTT. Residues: CASSLPQSEAFF.

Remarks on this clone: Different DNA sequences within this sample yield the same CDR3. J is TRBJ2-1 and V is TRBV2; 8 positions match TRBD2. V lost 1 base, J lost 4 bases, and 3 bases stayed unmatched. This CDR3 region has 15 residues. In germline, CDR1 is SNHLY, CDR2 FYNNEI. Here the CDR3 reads CASSEGLAGYNEQFF. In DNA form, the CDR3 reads TGTGCCAGCAGTGAAGGCCTAGCGGGTTACAATGAGCAGTTCTTC.

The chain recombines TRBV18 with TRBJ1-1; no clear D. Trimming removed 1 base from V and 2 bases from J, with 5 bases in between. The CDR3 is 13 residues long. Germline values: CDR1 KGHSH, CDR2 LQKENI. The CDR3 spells CASSPRANTEAFF. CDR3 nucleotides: TGTGCCAGCTCACCACGGGCTAACACTGAAGCTTTCTTT.

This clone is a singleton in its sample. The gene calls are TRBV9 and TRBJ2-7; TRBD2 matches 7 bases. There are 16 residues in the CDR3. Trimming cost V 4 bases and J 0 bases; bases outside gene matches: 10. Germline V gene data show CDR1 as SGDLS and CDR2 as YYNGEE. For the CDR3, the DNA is TGTGCCAGCAGCCCCCCCCGGGCTAGCGGCTCCTACGAGCAGTACTTC. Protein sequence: CASSPPRASGSYEQYF.

The CDR3 nucleotides read TGTGCCAGCAGCACCACAGGGTTGTACACTGAAGCTTTCTTT. Amino acid sequence: CASSTTGLYTEAFF. This rearrangement joins TRBV6-5 to TRBJ1-1, with D perhaps TRBD1 (6 bases). From germline, CDR1 is MNHEY and CDR2 SVGAGI. The CDR3 is 14 amino acids. V lost 6 bases and J 3 bases, leaving 14 bases between the germline ends.

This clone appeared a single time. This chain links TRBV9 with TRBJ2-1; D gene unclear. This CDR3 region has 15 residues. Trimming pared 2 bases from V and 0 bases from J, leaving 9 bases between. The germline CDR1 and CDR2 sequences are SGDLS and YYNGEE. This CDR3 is CASSVLSSSYNEQFF. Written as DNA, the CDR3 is TGTGCCAGCAGCGTTTTGTCTAGCTCCTACAATGAGCAGTTCTTC. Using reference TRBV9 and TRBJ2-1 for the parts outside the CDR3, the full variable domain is DSGVTQTPKHLITATGQRVTLRCSPRSGDLSVYWYQQSLDQGLQFLIQYYNGEERAKGNILERFSAQQFPDLHSELNLSSLELGDSALYFCASSVLSSSYNEQFFGPGTRLTVL.

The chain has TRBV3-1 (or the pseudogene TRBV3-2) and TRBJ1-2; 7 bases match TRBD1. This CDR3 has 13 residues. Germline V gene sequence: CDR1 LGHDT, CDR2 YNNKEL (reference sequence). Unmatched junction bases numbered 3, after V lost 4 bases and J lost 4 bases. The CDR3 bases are TGTGCCAGCAGCCCCGGGACAGCCTATGGCTACACCTTC. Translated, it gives CASSPGTAYGYTF.

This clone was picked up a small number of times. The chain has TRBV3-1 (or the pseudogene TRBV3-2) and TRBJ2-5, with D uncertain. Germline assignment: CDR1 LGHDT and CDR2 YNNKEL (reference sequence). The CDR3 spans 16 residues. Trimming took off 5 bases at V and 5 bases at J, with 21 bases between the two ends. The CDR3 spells CASSVAAPTFSETQYF. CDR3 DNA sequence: TGTGCCAGCAGCGTAGCAGCTCCCACTTTCTCTGAGACCCAGTACTTC.

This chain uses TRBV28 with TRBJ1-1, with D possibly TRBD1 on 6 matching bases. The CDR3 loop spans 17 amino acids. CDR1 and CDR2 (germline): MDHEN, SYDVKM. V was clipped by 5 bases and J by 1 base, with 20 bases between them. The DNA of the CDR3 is TGTGCCAGCAGTCCCTCAGGGGTAGGAGTTTGGAACACTGAAGCTTTCTTT. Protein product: CASSPSGVGVWNTEAFF.

CDR3 in amino acids: CATYRPPNTEAFF. DNA of the CDR3: TGTGCCACGTACAGGCCCCCGAACACTGAAGCTTTCTTT. The V call is TRBV28, the J call TRBJ1-1; TRBD1 is a possible D gene (5 bases). The CDR3 covers 13 residues. Between the trimmed V and J ends, which lost 10 bases and 1 base, there was a span of 13 bases. Germline V gene lookup returns CDR1 MDHEN and CDR2 SYDVKM.

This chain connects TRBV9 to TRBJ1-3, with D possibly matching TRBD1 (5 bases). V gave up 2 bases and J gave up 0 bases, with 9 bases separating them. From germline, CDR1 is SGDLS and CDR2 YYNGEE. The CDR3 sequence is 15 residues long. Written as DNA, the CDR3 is TGTGCCAGCAGCGTTAGGGGAGACTCTGGAAACACCATATATTTT. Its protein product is CASSVRGDSGNTIYF.

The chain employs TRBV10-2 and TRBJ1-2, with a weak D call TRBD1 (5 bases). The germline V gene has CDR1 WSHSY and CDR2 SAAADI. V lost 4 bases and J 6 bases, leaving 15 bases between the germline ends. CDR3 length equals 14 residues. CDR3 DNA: TGCGCCAGCAGTGGTGGCATGGGGGGTGATGGCTACACCTTC. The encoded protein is CASSGGMGGDGYTF.

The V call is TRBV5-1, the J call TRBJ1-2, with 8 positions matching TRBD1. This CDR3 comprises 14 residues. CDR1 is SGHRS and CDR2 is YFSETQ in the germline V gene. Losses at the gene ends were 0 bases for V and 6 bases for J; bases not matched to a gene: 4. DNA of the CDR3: TGCGCCAGCAGCTTGGGCGCAGGGGGCGATGGCTACACCTTC. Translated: CASSLGAGGDGYTF.

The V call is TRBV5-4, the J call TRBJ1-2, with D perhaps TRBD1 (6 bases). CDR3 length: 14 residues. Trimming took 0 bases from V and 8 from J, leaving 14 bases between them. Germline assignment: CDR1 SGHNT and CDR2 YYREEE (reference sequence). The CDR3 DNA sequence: TGTGCCAGCAGCTTGGCCAAGGGGGGAGAGGGCTACACCTTC. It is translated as CASSLAKGGEGYTF.

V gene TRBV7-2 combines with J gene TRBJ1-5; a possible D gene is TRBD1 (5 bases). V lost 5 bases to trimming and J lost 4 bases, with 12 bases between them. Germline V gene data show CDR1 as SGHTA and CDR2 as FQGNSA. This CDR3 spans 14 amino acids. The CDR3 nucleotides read TGTGCCAGCAGCCCCGAGGCAGGGAATCAGCCCCAGCATTTT. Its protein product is CASSPEAGNQPQHF. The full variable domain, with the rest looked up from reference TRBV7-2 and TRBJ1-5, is GAGVSQSPSNKVTEKGKDVELRCDPISGHTALYWYRQSLGQGLEFLIYFQGNSAPDKSGLPSDRFSAERTGGSVSTLTIQRTQQEDSAVYLCASSPEAGNQPQHFGDGTRLSIL.

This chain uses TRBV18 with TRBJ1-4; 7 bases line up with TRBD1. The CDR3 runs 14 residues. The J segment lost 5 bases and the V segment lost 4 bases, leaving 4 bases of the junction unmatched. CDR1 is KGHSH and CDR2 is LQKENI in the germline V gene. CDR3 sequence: CASSLRTGNEKLFF. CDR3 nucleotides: TGTGCCAGCTCACTCCGGACAGGCAATGAAAAACTGTTTTTT. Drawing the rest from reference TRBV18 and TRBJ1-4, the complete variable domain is NAGVMQNPRHLVRRRGQEARLRCSPMKGHSHVYWYRQLPEEGLKFMVYLQKENIIDESGMPKERFSAEFPKEGPSILRIQQVVRGDSAAYFCASSLRTGNEKLFFGSGTQLSVL.

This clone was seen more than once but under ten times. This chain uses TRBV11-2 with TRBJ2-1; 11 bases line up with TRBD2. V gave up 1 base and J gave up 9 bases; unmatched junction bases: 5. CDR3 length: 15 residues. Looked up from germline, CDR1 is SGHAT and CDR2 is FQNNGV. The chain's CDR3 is CASSLALAGGGEQFF. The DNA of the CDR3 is TGTGCCAGCAGCTTAGCCCTAGCGGGAGGAGGTGAGCAGTTCTTC.

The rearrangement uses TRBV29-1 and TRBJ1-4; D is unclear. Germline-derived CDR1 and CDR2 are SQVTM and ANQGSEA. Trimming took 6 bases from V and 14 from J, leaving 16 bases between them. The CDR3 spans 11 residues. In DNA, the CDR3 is TGCAGCGTAGCTTCCCGGGGTGGGCTGTTTTTT. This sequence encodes CSVASRGGLFF.

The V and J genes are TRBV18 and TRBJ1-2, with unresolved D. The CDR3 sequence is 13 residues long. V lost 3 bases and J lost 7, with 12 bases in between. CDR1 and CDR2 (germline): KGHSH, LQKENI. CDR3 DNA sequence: TGTGCCAGCTCACCCCGAACTTTGTCTGGCTACACCTTC. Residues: CASSPRTLSGYTF.

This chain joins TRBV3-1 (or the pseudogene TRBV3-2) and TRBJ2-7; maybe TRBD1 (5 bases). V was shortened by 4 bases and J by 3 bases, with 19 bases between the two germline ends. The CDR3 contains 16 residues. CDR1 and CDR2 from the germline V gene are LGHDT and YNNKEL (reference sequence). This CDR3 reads CASSPDRVAGYYEQYF. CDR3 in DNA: TGTGCCAGCAGCCCTGATCGGGTGGCAGGGTACTACGAGCAGTACTTC.

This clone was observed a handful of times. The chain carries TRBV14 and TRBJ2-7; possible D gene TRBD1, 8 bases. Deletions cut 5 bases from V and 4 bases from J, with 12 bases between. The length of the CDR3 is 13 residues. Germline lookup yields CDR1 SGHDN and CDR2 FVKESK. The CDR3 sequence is CASSSQGGYEQYF. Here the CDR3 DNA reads TGTGCCAGCAGCTCACAGGGGGGGTACGAGCAGTACTTC.